The 19 T cell receptor beta chains in this list originate from one sample, sequenced in a study of T cell clonality in common variable immunodeficiency. Using immunoSEQ multiplex PCR, the repertoire was profiled, and TCRdb retains in-frame clones only, with some absent. This repertoire holds approximately 30,000 clones, and none appear only once. The material sequenced was peripheral blood mononuclear cells. The receptors were gathered from a person between 18 and 75 years old in good health.

With respect to this clone: The CDR3 is cut off 3 residues early in the read; its end comes from the germline J gene. The V gene is TRBV2, the J gene TRBJ2-7; D unclear. The V and J ends lost 6 bases and 3 bases respectively, with 15 bases between them. In germline, CDR1 is SNHLY, CDR2 FYNNEI. The CDR3 spans 14 residues. Incomplete CDR3 DNA: TGTGCCAGCAGCGCCTTGAGGTTCTTCTACGAG. Translated, it gives CASSALRFFYE. In full, the CDR3 is CASSALRFFYEQYF.

This clone occurred many times. The CDR3 end falls 3 residues outside the read, so it is completed with the germline J gene. This chain joins TRBV28 and TRBJ1-1, with D perhaps TRBD1 (5 bases). This CDR3 spans 14 amino acids. Deletions cut 6 bases from V and 5 bases from J, with 16 bases between. CDR1 is MDHEN and CDR2 is SYDVKM in the germline V gene. Incomplete CDR3 DNA: TGTGCCAGCAGCCTTAGGGGTGGAGGGACTGAA. Protein sequence: CASSLRGGGTE. The CDR3 in its entirety is CASSLRGGGTEAFF.

This clone was recorded many times. The read terminates 3 residues before the CDR3 end, so the remaining end is supplied by the germline J gene. The V and J genes are TRBV3-1 (or the pseudogene TRBV3-2) and TRBJ2-1; the match to TRBD2 covers 7 bases. CDR3 size: 14 residues. In germline, CDR1 is LGHDT, CDR2 YNNKEL (reference sequence). The V gene end was trimmed by 4 bases and the J gene end by 2 bases; junction bases not matched to a gene: 2. CDR3 sequence reads: CASSLGTTYNEQFF. CDR3 bases read: TGTGCCAGCAGCCTAGGGACTACCTACAATGAG.

This clone was seen at least ten times. The CDR3 end is not reached by the read, which stops 3 residues before it; the germline J gene fills it in. The gene calls are TRBV6-4 and TRBJ1-5, with D hard to call. The CDR3 spans 11 residues. Germline assignment: CDR1 MRHNA and CDR2 SNTAGT. Trimming removed 3 bases from V and 7 bases from J, with 4 bases in between. CDR3 DNA, as far as it was read: TGTGCCAGCAGTGAAGGCCAGCCC. Translation gives CASSEGQP. The whole CDR3 is CASSEGQPQHF.

In regard to this clone: The read ends 3 residues before the CDR3 terminus; that terminus is restored from the germline J gene. This sequence joins TRBV7-9 and TRBJ1-5; 7 bases map to TRBD1. This CDR3 has 13 amino acids. Trimming removed 5 bases from V and 5 bases from J; junction bases left unmatched: 3. Germline V gives CDR1 SEHNR, CDR2 FQNEAQ (reference sequence). The sequenced CDR3 bases are TGTGCCAGCAGCCCTCAGGGGGATCAGCCC. Its protein product is CASSPQGDQP. The whole CDR3 sequence is CASSPQGDQPQHF.

This clone was detected only a few times. The read finishes 3 residues shy of the CDR3 end, and the germline J gene is used to complete it. V is TRBV19 and J is TRBJ2-1; 9 nucleotides align to TRBD1. V gave up 3 bases and J gave up 9 bases; unmatched junction bases: 6. The CDR3 is 14 residues long. Germline V gene data show CDR1 as LNHDA and CDR2 as SQIVND (reference sequence). Partial CDR3 DNA: TGTGCCAGTAGTATTGTGGGACAGGGTGGTGAG. Translating gives CASSIVGQGGE. In full, the CDR3 is CASSIVGQGGEQFF.

This clone was seen repeatedly, ten times or more. Sequencing ends 3 residues short of the CDR3 end; the germline J gene provides the rest. V is TRBV12-3 or TRBV12-4 and J is TRBJ2-2; 7 bases match TRBD1. J gave up 0 bases and V 3 bases, and 7 bases lay outside the gene matches. The CDR3 is 17 amino acids. The CDR3 DNA, read in part, is TGTGCCAGCAGTTTCTCTAAGGGGGCGGCGAACACCGGGGAG. Translating it yields CASSFSKGAANTGE. The whole CDR3 protein reads CASSFSKGAANTGELFF.

With respect to this clone: The read finishes 3 residues shy of the CDR3 end, and the germline J gene is used to complete it. V and J are TRBV7-3 and TRBJ1-2, with D perhaps TRBD1 (5 bases). Germline assignment: CDR1 SGHTA and CDR2 FQGTGA. The CDR3 is 13 amino acids. The DNA read from the CDR3 is TGTGCCAGCAGCTTAACACAGGACTACGAC. This gives the protein CASSLTQDYD. The entire CDR3 protein is CASSLTQDYDYTF.

This clone was counted ten times or more. The sequence runs out 3 residues before the end of the CDR3; the remainder is reconstructed from the germline J gene. The chain joins TRBV20-1 to TRBJ2-1; 9 nucleotides match TRBD2. This CDR3 is built from 17 residues. Trimming at V came to 0 bases and at J to 6 bases, leaving 12 bases not matched to a gene. Germline CDR1 reads DFQATT; CDR2 reads SNEGSKA (reference sequence). Partial CDR3 DNA: TGCAGTGCTAGAGATCCTTACGTAGCGGGAGCGGGCAATGAG. This sequence encodes CSARDPYVAGAGNE. The full-length CDR3 reads as CSARDPYVAGAGNEQFF.

This clone was detected a few times. With the read ending 3 residues before the CDR3 end, the germline J gene is used to fill in that end. J is TRBJ1-1 and V is TRBV30; 9 bases agree with TRBD1. Germline V CDR1 and CDR2: GTSNPN, SVGIG (reference sequence). The V segment lost 5 bases and the J segment 1 base; nucleotides outside the gene matches: 5. The CDR3 extends over 14 amino acids. CDR3: CAWWTGVRNTEAFF. The CDR3 DNA, read in part, is TGTGCCTGGTGGACAGGGGTGAGGAACACTGAA. Full variable domain (outside the CDR3, taken from reference TRBV30 and TRBJ1-1): SQTIHQWPATLVQPVGSPLSLECTVEGTSNPNLYWYRQAAGRGLQLLFYSVGIGQISSEVPQNLSASRPQDRQFILSSKKLLLSDSGFYLCAWWTGVRNTEAFFGQGTRLTVV.

This clone was seen more than once but under ten times. Read sequence stops 3 residues before the CDR3 end, and the germline J gene provides the missing end. This chain links TRBV7-9 with TRBJ2-3; D is ambiguous. The V gene lost 5 bases and the J gene lost 0 bases, with 3 bases spanning the gap. This CDR3 region has 12 residues. Germline loops: CDR1 SEHNR, CDR2 FQNEAQ (reference sequence). The CDR3 is CASSQSTDTQYF. The sequenced part of the CDR3 DNA is TGTGCCAGCAGCCAGAGCACAGATACG.

This clone has a count of ten or more. Read data end 3 residues before the CDR3 end; the end is taken from the germline J gene. V and J are TRBV20-1 and TRBJ1-1, with 10 bases identical to TRBD1. This CDR3 spans 14 amino acids. The germline V gene has CDR1 DFQATT and CDR2 SNEGSKA (reference sequence). J lost 5 bases, V lost 3 bases, and 6 bases had no gene match. The DNA read from the CDR3 is TGCAGTGCTAGTTTAGGACAGGGGGAGACTGAA. This encodes CSASLGQGETE. The complete CDR3 protein is CSASLGQGETEAFF.

This clone occurred many times. With the read ending 3 residues before the CDR3 end, the germline J gene is used to fill in that end. This chain connects TRBV5-4 to TRBJ2-7, with D possibly called TRBD1 or TRBD2 (6 bases each). V dropped 6 bases and J dropped 1 base, with 11 bases sitting between them. The V gene's germline CDR1 is SGHNT and CDR2 YYREEE (reference sequence). The CDR3 covers 13 residues. The CDR3 region is CASKGEESYEQYF. The covered CDR3 bases are TGTGCCAGCAAGGGGGAGGAGTCCTACGAG.

This clone showed up many times. The read falls 3 residues short of the CDR3 end, and the missing part is taken from the germline J gene. The gene calls are TRBV29-1 and TRBJ2-7; 9 nucleotides align to TRBD2. The CDR3 covers 17 residues. The germline CDR1 and CDR2 sequences are SQVTM and ANQGSEA. Germline trimming cut 5 bases from V and 4 bases from J; bases unmatched to any gene: 18. The CDR3 DNA, read in part, is TGCAGCGTTATAAGGGGGACTAGCTCCTCGGGGGGTTACGAG. It specifies CSVIRGTSSSGGYE. The full CDR3 is CSVIRGTSSSGGYEQYF.

This clone was found many times. The read ends 3 residues early relative to the CDR3; the germline J gene fills the gap. The rearrangement links TRBV5-4 to TRBJ1-3, with TRBD1 as a possible D gene (6 bases). The CDR3 loop spans 16 amino acids. With 3 bases removed from V and 0 bases from J, the gap between germline ends came to 13 bases. The germline V gene has CDR1 SGHNT and CDR2 YYREEE (reference sequence). The DNA read from the CDR3 is TGTGCCAGCAGCTGGCAAGGACAGAACTCTGGAAACACC. Its translation is CASSWQGQNSGNT. The entire CDR3 is CASSWQGQNSGNTIYF.

Many counts were recorded for this clone. The read ends 3 residues shy of where the CDR3 ends; the end is completed using the germline J gene. V gene TRBV20-1 combines with J gene TRBJ2-2; D gene uncertain. The CDR3 is made up of 13 amino acids. V was pared by 0 bases and J by 2 bases, with 4 bases between. The germline V gene encodes CDR1 DFQATT and CDR2 SNEGSKA (reference sequence). CDR3 sequence reads: CSARDINTGELFF. The CDR3 bases that were read are TGCAGTGCTAGAGATATTAACACCGGGGAG.

Of note for this clone: A read error is possible here, since a much larger clone lies one base away. Sequencing ends 3 residues short of the CDR3 end; the germline J gene provides the rest. This chain joins TRBV19 and TRBJ2-3, with D possibly matching TRBD2 (6 bases). This CDR3 contains 16 residues. Germline loops: CDR1 LNHDA, CDR2 SQIVND (reference sequence). The CDR3 protein is CASRRGGPNSNQPQYF. The CDR3 bases that were read are TGTGCCAGTAGGCGGGGAGGACCGAACAGCAATCAGCCG.

This clone came up many times. The read terminates 3 residues ahead of where the CDR3 ends, so the germline J gene completes it. This chain joins TRBV5-4 and TRBJ1-2; TRBD1 might be the D (5 bases). V was shortened by 3 bases and J by 7 bases, with 10 bases between the two germline ends. Germline CDR1 is SGHNT and CDR2 is YYREEE (reference sequence). CDR3 length: 12 residues. CDR3 amino acids: CASSYGGGGYTF. The CDR3 bases that were read are TGTGCCAGCAGCTACGGGGGAGGTGGC.

This clone was found many times. With the read ending 3 residues before the CDR3 end, the germline J gene is used to fill in that end. The chain joins TRBV5-6 to TRBJ2-6; 8 bases fit TRBD1. Germline-derived CDR1 and CDR2 are SGHDT and YYEEEE. V dropped 4 bases and J dropped 4; count of bases not matched to a gene: 4. This CDR3 comprises 15 residues. CDR3 sequence: CASSVDRAGANVLTF. Partial CDR3 DNA: TGTGCCAGCAGCGTGGACAGGGCCGGGGCCAACGTC.